Listed here are 17 T cell receptor beta chains from one sample, sequenced in a study of follicular helper T cells after annual influenza vaccination. The data were produced by immunoSEQ multiplex PCR, yet TCRdb's version contains in-frame clones alone and is incomplete. Of about 790 clones in the sample, roughly 85% were seen once. The time point here: 2015-2016 season, pre-vaccination. This specimen was CXCR5+ CD38- circulating T follicular helper cells from blood, taken on the day of influenza vaccination. The subset was: circulating Tfh, non-naive CD4+CXCR5+PD-1+ (ICOS+CD38+ or ICOS-CD38-). The receptors originated from an adult who received the influenza vaccine.

This clone occurred a few times. Written as DNA, the CDR3 is TGTGCCAGCAGCCAACCGGGACACTCTGGAAACACCATATATTTT. It yields the protein CASSQPGHSGNTIYF. The chain couples TRBV4-2 to TRBJ1-3; D might be TRBD1 (6 bases). The ends were cut back, 2 bases at V and 0 bases at J, with 8 bases in the middle. Germline lookup yields CDR1 LGHNA and CDR2 YNFKEQ. The CDR3 is 15 amino acids.

This chain joins TRBV19 and TRBJ1-1; D gene unclear. The CDR3 is 14 amino acids. V shed 7 bases and J shed 1 base, with 13 bases lying between them. Germline V gives CDR1 LNHDA, CDR2 SQIVND (reference sequence). The CDR3 DNA reads TGTGCCAGTAAAGAGAAAAGTGCGAACACTGAAGCTTTCTTT. Residues: CASKEKSANTEAFF.

The chain uses TRBV5-1 and TRBJ2-7, with TRBD1 matching 7 bases. Germline values: CDR1 SGHRS, CDR2 YFSETQ. This CDR3 region has 15 residues. V was pared by 0 bases and J by 3 bases, with 6 bases of the junction left unmatched. The CDR3 protein is CASSLGGQMNYEQYF. In DNA, the CDR3 is TGCGCCAGCAGCTTGGGGGGACAGATGAACTACGAGCAGTACTTC.

CDR3 amino acids: CAWSPGASADTQYF. Written as DNA, the CDR3 is TGTGCCTGGAGCCCCGGTGCCAGCGCAGATACGCAGTATTTT. This chain connects TRBV30 to TRBJ2-3; the D is unclear. Germline V gives CDR1 GTSNPN, CDR2 SVGIG (reference sequence). Trimming pared 3 bases from V and 4 bases from J, leaving 14 bases between. This CDR3 has 14 residues.

This sequence joins TRBV2 and TRBJ1-2; no clear D. CDR3 size: 11 residues. V lost 5 bases and J 2 bases, leaving 3 bases between the germline ends. The germline CDR1 and CDR2 sequences are SNHLY and FYNNEI. The DNA for the CDR3 is TGTGCCAGCAGTCCGAACTATGGCTACACCTTC. Protein product: CASSPNYGYTF.

The rearrangement links TRBV10-3 to TRBJ2-2; 12 bases align to TRBD2. The length of the CDR3 is 16 residues. The V gene's germline CDR1 is ENHRY and CDR2 SYGVKD. The ends lost 6 bases at V and 6 bases at J; junction bases unmatched: 8. The CDR3 region is CAIRITSGRSSGELFF. CDR3 coding DNA: TGTGCCATCAGGATAACTAGCGGGAGGAGTTCCGGGGAGCTGTTTTTT.

This chain connects TRBV28 to TRBJ1-5; D is unresolved. This CDR3 comprises 13 residues. Germline V gene lookup returns CDR1 MDHEN and CDR2 SYDVKM. V was cut by 8 bases and J by 0 bases, with 8 bases left in between. The CDR3 nucleotides are TGTGCCAGCGTCTTAAATAGCAATCAGCCCCAGCATTTT. Translated: CASVLNSNQPQHF.

The chain is built from TRBV2 and TRBJ2-1; D remains unclear. Germline loops: CDR1 SNHLY, CDR2 FYNNEI. The CDR3 runs 14 residues. V was shortened by 4 bases and J by 0 bases, with 7 bases between the two germline ends. The CDR3 region is CASSAESSYNEQFF. CDR3 bases: TGTGCCAGCAGTGCGGAAAGCTCCTACAATGAGCAGTTCTTC.

The rearrangement uses TRBV7-9 and TRBJ2-5; 11 bases align to TRBD1. In germline, CDR1 is SEHNR, CDR2 FQNEAQ (reference sequence). Trimming at V came to 5 bases and at J to 4 bases, leaving 6 bases not matched to a gene. The CDR3 runs to 15 residues. CDR3 coding DNA: TGTGCCAGCAGCCCCTTAGGGACAGGGGGAGAGACCCAGTACTTC. Translated: CASSPLGTGGETQYF.

The rearrangement uses TRBV5-4 and TRBJ2-7; TRBD2 agrees at 9 bases. Germline loops: CDR1 SGHNT, CDR2 YYREEE (reference sequence). This CDR3 is built from 17 residues. V shed 4 bases, J shed 9 bases, and the junction held 20 bases outside the gene matches. This CDR3 reads CASSRSGPGLASGVQYF. The CDR3, as DNA: TGTGCCAGCAGCCGATCCGGCCCGGGACTAGCATCTGGTGTGCAGTACTTC.

To note about this clone: The sample has other DNA sequences that encode this CDR3 too. This chain connects TRBV27 to TRBJ2-3; possible D gene TRBD2, 7 bases. Deletions cut 2 bases from V and 5 bases from J, with 14 bases between. The CDR3 runs 15 residues. Germline V gives CDR1 MNHEY, CDR2 SMNVEV (reference sequence). The CDR3 reads CASSLPGGPGDTQYF. The CDR3 region has the DNA TGTGCCAGCAGTTTACCGGGGGGCCCGGGAGATACGCAGTATTTT.

The rearrangement joins TRBV4-1 to TRBJ2-1; TRBD1 agrees at 12 bases. V was clipped by 3 bases and J by 7 bases; unmatched bases: 10. This CDR3 contains 17 residues. Germline V gene data show CDR1 as MGHRA and CDR2 as YSYEKL. The CDR3 region has the DNA TGCGCCAGCAGCCAGCCTTCCGGGACAGGGGGCAGGAATGAGCAGTTCTTC. It yields the protein CASSQPSGTGGRNEQFF.

This chain joins TRBV7-3 and TRBJ2-4; the match to TRBD2 covers 7 bases. The junction had 7 bases not matched to a gene; V was cut back by 1 base and J by 10 bases. CDR1 SGHTA and CDR2 FQGTGA come from the germline V gene. This CDR3 comprises 14 residues. CDR3 DNA: TGTGCCAGCAGCTTAAGCCCTAGCGGAGGTATTCAGTACTTC. It translates to CASSLSPSGGIQYF.

The chain uses TRBV9 and TRBJ2-1; D is ambiguous. The germline CDR1 and CDR2 sequences are SGDLS and YYNGEE. Trimming cost V 2 bases and J 5 bases, with 20 bases left between them. The CDR3 runs to 17 residues. The CDR3 DNA follows: TGTGCCAGCAGCGTTGCCCTTAGAGACCGCCACAACAATGAGCAGTTCTTC. Its translation is CASSVALRDRHNNEQFF.

The chain links TRBV5-4 to TRBJ2-6, with TRBD1 matching 7 bases. The length of the CDR3 is 18 residues. The V gene end was trimmed by 2 bases and the J gene end by 2 bases; junction bases not matched to a gene: 10. Per germline, CDR1 SGHNT and CDR2 YYREEE (reference sequence). CDR3 sequence reads: CASSFGQTGSPGANVLTF. In DNA, the CDR3 is TGTGCCAGCAGCTTTGGGCAGACAGGGAGTCCTGGGGCCAACGTCCTGACTTTC.

The rearrangement joins TRBV7-9 to TRBJ1-1, with D tentatively TRBD1 (5 bases). The ends were cut back, 1 base at V and 6 bases at J, with 9 bases in the middle. There are 13 residues in the CDR3. Looked up from germline, CDR1 is SEHNR and CDR2 is FQNEAQ (reference sequence). The CDR3 loop is CASSLVRVPEAFF. The CDR3 DNA is TGTGCCAGCAGCTTAGTCAGGGTCCCTGAAGCTTTCTTT.

The chain uses TRBV28 and TRBJ2-7; no firm D call. CDR3 length equals 13 residues. Germline values: CDR1 MDHEN, CDR2 SYDVKM. Trimming stripped 6 bases from V and 3 bases from J, with 12 bases between. CDR3 loop: CASSENPLYEQYF. The CDR3 nucleotides read TGTGCCAGCAGCGAAAACCCACTCTACGAGCAGTACTTC. Complete variable domain (other parts from reference TRBV28 and TRBJ2-7): DVKVTQSSRYLVKRTGEKVFLECVQDMDHENMFWYRQDPGLGLRLIYFSYDVKMKEKGDIPEGYSVSREKKERFSLILESASTNQTSMYLCASSENPLYEQYFGPGTRLTVT.